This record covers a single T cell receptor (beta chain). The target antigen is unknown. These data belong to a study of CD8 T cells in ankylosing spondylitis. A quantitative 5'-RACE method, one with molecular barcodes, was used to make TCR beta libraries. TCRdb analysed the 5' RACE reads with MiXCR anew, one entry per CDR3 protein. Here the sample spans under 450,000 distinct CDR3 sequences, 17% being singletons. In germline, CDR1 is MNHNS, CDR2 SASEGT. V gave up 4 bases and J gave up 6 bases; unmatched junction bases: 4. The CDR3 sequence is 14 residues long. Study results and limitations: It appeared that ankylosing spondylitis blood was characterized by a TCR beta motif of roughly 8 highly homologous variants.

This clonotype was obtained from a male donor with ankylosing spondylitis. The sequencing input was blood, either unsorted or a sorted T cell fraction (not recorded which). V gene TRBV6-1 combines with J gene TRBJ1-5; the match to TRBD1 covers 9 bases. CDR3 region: CASSGQGVSQPQHF. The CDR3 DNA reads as TGTGCCAGCAGTGGACAGGGGGTTAGTCAGCCCCAGCATTTT.